This entry describes one TCR beta chain. Deep-level running was used for the assay. Repertoires were generated with immunoSEQ multiplex PCR, while TCRdb's copy carries only in-frame clones and drops some. Of around 700,000 clones listed, 55% to 75% were seen once; the top ten hold approximately 1.8%. This specimen comes from a study of shared clonotypes between healthy human individuals. Germline assignment: CDR1 SNHLY and CDR2 FYNNEI. V lost 2 bases to trimming and J lost 0 bases, with 9 bases between them. The length of the CDR3 is 15 residues. Material: memory CD4+ T cells sorted from blood. As to subset: CD45RA-negative fraction. The chain uses TRBV2 and TRBJ2-3, with unresolved D. The receptor comes from a woman aged 30 to 39 in good health. The CDR3 nucleotides are TGTGCCAGCAGTGAATATTCTGGCAGCACAGATACGCAGTATTTT. Translation gives CASSEYSGSTDTQYF. Drawing the rest from reference TRBV2 and TRBJ2-3, the complete variable domain is EPEVTQTPSHQVTQMGQEVILRCVPISNHLYFYWYRQILGQKVEFLVSFYNNEISEKSEIFDDQFSVERPDGSNFTLKIRSTKLEDSAMYFCASSEYSGSTDTQYFGPGTRLTVL.